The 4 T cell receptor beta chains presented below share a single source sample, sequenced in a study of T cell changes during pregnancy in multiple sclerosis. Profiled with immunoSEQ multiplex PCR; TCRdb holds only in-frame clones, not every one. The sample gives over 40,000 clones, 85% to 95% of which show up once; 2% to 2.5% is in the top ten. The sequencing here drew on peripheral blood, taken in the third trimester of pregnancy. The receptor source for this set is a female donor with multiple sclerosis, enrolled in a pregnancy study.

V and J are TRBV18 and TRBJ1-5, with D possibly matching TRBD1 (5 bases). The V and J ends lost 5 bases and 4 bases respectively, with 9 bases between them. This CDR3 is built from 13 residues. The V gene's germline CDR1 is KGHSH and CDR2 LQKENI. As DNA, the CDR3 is TGTGCCAGCTCAGGGCAGGGTAATCAGCCCCAGCATTTT. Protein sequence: CASSGQGNQPQHF.

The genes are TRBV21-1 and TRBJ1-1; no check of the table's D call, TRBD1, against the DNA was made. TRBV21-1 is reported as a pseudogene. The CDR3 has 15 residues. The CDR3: CASSKKQGANTEAFF. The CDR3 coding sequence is TGTGCCAGCAGCAAAAAACAGGGGGCGAACACTGAAGCTTTCTTT.

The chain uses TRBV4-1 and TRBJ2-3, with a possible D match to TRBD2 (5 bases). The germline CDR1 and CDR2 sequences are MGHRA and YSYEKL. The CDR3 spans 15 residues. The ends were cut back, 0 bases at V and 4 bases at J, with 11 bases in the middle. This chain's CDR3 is CASSQESLAADTQYF. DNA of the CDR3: TGCGCCAGCAGCCAAGAGTCCCTAGCCGCAGATACGCAGTATTTT.

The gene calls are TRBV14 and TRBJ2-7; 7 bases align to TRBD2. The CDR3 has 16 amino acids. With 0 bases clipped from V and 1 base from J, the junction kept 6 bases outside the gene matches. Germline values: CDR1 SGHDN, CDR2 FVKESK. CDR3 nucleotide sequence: TGTGCCAGCAGCCAAGATAGCGGGTCCGGGTCCTACGAGCAGTACTTC. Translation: CASSQDSGSGSYEQYF.